The 14 T cell receptor beta chains listed next were all sequenced from one sample in a study of blood T cell repertoires in COVID-19. Produced via immunoSEQ multiplex PCR; TCRdb's table is partial and in-frame only. The sample has about 140,000 clones, about 83% seen once. The sample was peripheral blood. These receptors were obtained from a man in his thirties or forties with COVID-19, enrolled during active disease.

This clone was counted a few times. At one end, the junction sequence differs from germline, possibly due to a read error. This chain links TRBV7-7 with TRBJ2-2, with a weak D call TRBD2 (5 bases). The germline CDR1 and CDR2 sequences are SSHAT and FNYEAQ (reference sequence). The CDR3 is 15 amino acids. Here the CDR3 DNA reads TGTGCTAGCAGCTTAGTGAGCGGCAACACCGGGGAGCTGTTTTTT. Encoded protein: CASSLVSGNTGELFF.

This chain uses TRBV6-2 or TRBV6-3 with TRBJ2-7; perhaps TRBD1 as D (6 bases). The germline V gene encodes CDR1 MNHEY and CDR2 SVGEGT. V gave up 3 bases and J gave up 3 bases, with 15 bases separating them. The CDR3 extends over 15 amino acids. CDR3 in DNA: TGTGCCAGCAGTTATTTTGCAGGGGTAGACTACGAGCAGTACTTC. Protein sequence: CASSYFAGVDYEQYF.

The genes are TRBV4-1 and TRBJ2-7; D perhaps matches TRBD2 (6 bases). Per the germline V gene, CDR1 is MGHRA and CDR2 is YSYEKL. Trimming pared 5 bases from V and 5 bases from J, leaving 16 bases between. CDR3 length: 14 residues. The DNA of the CDR3 is TGCGCCAGCAGCACCAGACCCAGGGAGGACGAGCAGTACTTC. As protein: CASSTRPREDEQYF.

The V and J genes are TRBV9 and TRBJ2-3; possibly TRBD2 for D (6 bases). Germline V gives CDR1 SGDLS, CDR2 YYNGEE. V gave up 0 bases and J gave up 4 bases, with 9 bases separating them. This CDR3 has 14 residues. DNA for the CDR3: TGTGCCAGCAGCGTAGGTACTAGCCCAGATACGCAGTATTTT. Its translation is CASSVGTSPDTQYF.

The chain combines TRBV10-3 with TRBJ1-2; 10 bases agree with TRBD1. The V gene's germline CDR1 is ENHRY and CDR2 SYGVKD. With V trimmed by 3 bases and J by 7 bases, 8 bases remained unmatched. This CDR3 is 15 amino acids long. DNA for the CDR3: TGTGCCATCAGTGATCCGGGACAGGGGTCGAGTGGCTACACCTTC. Translating gives CAISDPGQGSSGYTF.

This clone was picked up a small number of times. The gene calls are TRBV19 and TRBJ1-5, with 7 nucleotides matching TRBD1. Germline CDR1 is LNHDA and CDR2 is SQIVND (reference sequence). The CDR3 has 12 residues. V was clipped by 7 bases and J by 3 bases; unmatched bases: 0. The CDR3 nucleotides are TGTGCCAGTAAGGGGGCCAATCAGCCCCAGCATTTT. This translates into CASKGANQPQHF.

This clone was observed a single time. The chain employs TRBV4-1 and TRBJ2-1; 11 bases align to TRBD2. The trim removed 3 bases at V and 2 bases at J, leaving 3 bases unmatched. CDR3 length equals 16 residues. The germline V gene has CDR1 MGHRA and CDR2 YSYEKL. CDR3 protein: CASSHLAGGAYNEQFF. CDR3 coding DNA: TGCGCCAGCAGCCATTTAGCGGGAGGGGCCTACAATGAGCAGTTCTTC.

The chain employs TRBV20-1 and TRBJ2-3, with no clear D. V was cut by 3 bases and J by 5 bases, with 6 bases left in between. The CDR3 contains 11 residues. The germline V gene encodes CDR1 DFQATT and CDR2 SNEGSKA (reference sequence). The CDR3 nucleotides read TGCAGTGCTAGTATTATAGATACGCAGTATTTT. This gives the protein CSASIIDTQYF.

CDR3 loop: CASSYTRVANSPLHF. CDR3 in DNA: TGTGCCAGCAGTTACACCAGGGTCGCCAATTCACCCCTCCACTTT. V gene TRBV6-7 combines with J gene TRBJ1-6, with TRBD1 as a possible D gene (5 bases). TRBV6-7 is noted as an ORF with a role that remains uncertain. Trimming left V 2 bases short and J 7 bases short, with 12 bases between. The CDR3 runs 15 residues.

The chain combines TRBV6-2 or TRBV6-3 with TRBJ2-1, with TRBD2 matching over 9 bases. The CDR3 is 20 amino acids. CDR1 is MNHEY and CDR2 is SVGEGT in the germline V gene. V was clipped by 4 bases and J by 0 bases; unmatched bases: 16. The CDR3 region has the DNA TGTGCCAGCAGTTCGTCGGCCTGGCGGGAGGGGTCGAGCTCCTACAATGAGCAGTTCTTC. Its protein is CASSSSAWREGSSSYNEQFF.

The rearrangement uses TRBV27 and TRBJ2-3, with TRBD2 as a possible D gene (5 bases). V shed 5 bases and J shed 2 bases, with 8 bases lying between them. In germline, CDR1 is MNHEY, CDR2 SMNVEV (reference sequence). The CDR3 spans 13 residues. CDR3 sequence: CASSHGVTDTQYF. The CDR3 DNA sequence: TGTGCCAGCAGTCACGGGGTCACAGATACGCAGTATTTT.

The chain employs TRBV5-1 and TRBJ2-3, with TRBD2 matching over 9 bases. CDR3 size: 15 residues. Trimming cost V 0 bases and J 3 bases; bases outside gene matches: 2. Germline V CDR1 and CDR2: SGHRS, YFSETQ. CDR3 DNA sequence: TGCGCCAGCAGCTTGGAGGGACTAGCAACAGATACGCAGTATTTT. It specifies CASSLEGLATDTQYF.

The V and J genes are TRBV12-5 and TRBJ2-7; 9 positions agree with TRBD2. CDR1 LGHNT and CDR2 FRNRAP come from the germline V gene. The V and J ends lost 0 bases and 2 bases, in that order; junction bases with no gene match: 8. There are 17 residues in the CDR3. The CDR3 DNA sequence: TGTGCTAGTGGTTTGGTAAGTAGCGGGAGACCCACCTACGAGCAGTACTTC. It translates to CASGLVSSGRPTYEQYF.

This clone was found once. CDR3 loop: CASSPPSKSNQPQHF. The CDR3 nucleotides read TGTGCCAGCTCACCACCTTCTAAAAGCAATCAGCCCCAGCATTTT. V is TRBV18 and J is TRBJ1-5, with D hard to call. The CDR3 extends over 15 amino acids. V was trimmed by 0 bases and J by 1 base, leaving 7 bases between them. From germline, CDR1 is KGHSH and CDR2 LQKENI.